The clone carrying this TCR beta chain was detected many times. Its antigen is unknown. Time point specified: persistent/refractory GD, antithyroid drugs over 5 years with positive TRAb. PBMC-derived RNA was used for the TCR library. Patients hailed from an endocrinology department in Xi'an, China. The data were taken from a study of regulatory T cells in long-lasting Graves disease. Libraries of TCR beta came from iRepertoire HTBI primers plus Arm-PCR of CDR3 regions. A single record per CDR3 protein comes from TCRdb applying MiXCR to the multiplex PCR reads. The repertoire holds roughly 300,000 distinct CDR3 sequences, around 20% seen once, with 45% to 70% in the top ten. CDR1 is MNHEY and CDR2 is SVGAGI in the germline V gene. V lost 2 bases and J 8 bases, leaving 15 bases between the germline ends. The CDR3 has 14 amino acids. Study-level points and caveats: Gene preferences differed: TRBV28, TRBJ1-2, TRBJ2-5 in persistent cases.

This sequence joins TRBV6-5 and TRBJ1-2; D remains unclear. The sequence was collected from a female donor with Graves disease. This sample comprised peripheral blood mononuclear cells (PBMCs), obtained when the disease was refractory, from a patient treated with antithyroid drugs. CDR3 protein: CASSYLRALGGYTF. CDR3 bases: TGTGCCAGCAGTTACCTAAGGGCTTTAGGAGGCTACACCTTC.